Here is one T cell receptor beta chain with its context. Its binding antigen is unknown. The sample holds no much larger clone one base away, and base qualities are not on file. This specimen belongs to a study of blood T cell repertoires in COVID-19 (TCRdb year 2020). About the full investigation: The collaborator samples originated in the United States, Italy and Spain and spanned the acute and convalescent phases of COVID-19. The prospective study material was composed of cDNA or gDNA derived from T cells, B-cell-depleted T cells, or PBMCs. The dataset comprised deeply sampled blood TCRbeta repertoires from subjects exposed to, actively infected with, or recovered from COVID-19. The repertoires were made available in a free public database intended to serve as a resource for research on the immune response to SARS-CoV-2. The samples were drawn from the first 160 participants of the ongoing ImmuneRACE study and from 1,254 subjects provided by 6 global collaborators. The sample metadata nearly always contained a de-identified subject ID, COVID-19 status, age in years and sex. Where available, HLA class I and class II types were obtained from metadata supplied by the sample provider rather than from assay-based typing.

The collaborating institutions used their own protocols to collect whole blood in K2EDTA tubes. For TCRbeta analysis, collaborators shipped samples as frozen whole blood, isolated PBMCs, or DNA extracted from either of those sample types. General study outcomes and caveats: How much clinical and demographic metadata was included differed by source and by participant, and the metadata was provided uncurated.

TCRbeta CDR3 regions were amplified from genomic DNA using the immunoSEQ Assay, a bias-controlled multiplex PCR. On the authors' methods: The number of nucleated cells in each sample was estimated by amplification of reference gene primers within the assay. To quantify the absolute abundance of each unique TCRbeta CDR3 rearrangement, sequence reads were collapsed and filtered. For each sample, productive Simpson clonality was calculated as the square root of Simpson's diversity index over productive rearrangements. TCRdb limited this immuneACCESS table to in-frame rearrangements with V and J called. A share of clones is missing; checked studies link under half to unresolved V genes, and the rest is unexplained. The V and J calls and the clone size are those of that table, but D and trimming were determined from the DNA. This sample lists around 200,000 clones; approximately 81% were detected once. The top ten clonotypes cover about a sixth of the sample.

After removal of 3 bases from V and 3 bases from J, the junction retains 2 bases not matched to a gene. The CDR3 measures 15 amino acids from cysteine to phenylalanine. Of all the DNA, just the CDR3 is kept, 45 bases in frame from base 1. CDR1 and CDR2 (SGHTA, FQGTGA) derive from the germline V gene. The receptor chain draws on TRBV7-3 and TRBJ2-3; 11 bases in the junction line up with TRBD2. This sequence was found in a woman aged 80 or over with active or convalescent COVID-19. What was sequenced was peripheral blood. The CDR3 region reads CASSFRTSGTDTQYF. The DNA reads TGTGCCAGCAGCTTCAGGACTAGCGGGACAGATACGCAGTATTTT.